These 28 T cell receptor beta chains were sequenced from one sample in a study of radiation and T cells in renal cell carcinoma. Sequencing used immunoSEQ multiplex PCR; TCRdb keeps in-frame clones, though not all of them. The profile shows 60,000 to 75,000 clones, 70% to 80% of them singletons. Time point in this sample: blood 4 weeks post-SBRT, at nephrectomy. Treatment denoted: 15 Gy SBRT to primary tumor, nephrectomy 4 weeks later. Sequencing used blood, obtained from a patient whose treatment included radiotherapy and nephrectomy. Receptors were obtained from a man in his sixties with renal cell carcinoma.

The V call is TRBV10-1, the J call TRBJ2-2; D ambiguous. V lost 4 bases and J 7 bases, leaving 10 bases between the germline ends. The CDR3 runs to 13 residues. Germline CDR1 and CDR2: WNHNN and SYGVQD (reference sequence). The CDR3 here is CASSVSTVGELFF. As DNA, the CDR3 is TGCGCCAGCAGTGTCTCTACTGTCGGGGAGCTGTTTTTT.

The chain employs TRBV6-1 and TRBJ2-5, with 8 positions matching TRBD1. The better agreement between TRBJ2-7 and the DNA end casts doubt on the J call. Germline V gene data show CDR1 as MNHNS and CDR2 as SASEGT. This CDR3 is built from 13 residues. CDR3 amino acids: CASGQGLTYEQYF. The CDR3 DNA reads TGTGCCAGTGGACAGGGACTTACCTACGAGCAGTACTTC.

The genes are TRBV5-1 and TRBJ2-1; 10 bases fit TRBD2. This CDR3 spans 15 amino acids. V shed 5 bases and J 0 bases; nucleotides not matched to a gene: 2. CDR1 SGHRS and CDR2 YFSETQ come from the germline V gene. CDR3 DNA sequence: TGCGCCAGCAGTACTAGCGGGACCTCCTACAATGAGCAGTTCTTC. It is translated as CASSTSGTSYNEQFF.

About this clone itself: Other DNA sequences within the sample encode an identical CDR3. The chain recombines TRBV19 with TRBJ1-6; a possible D gene is TRBD1 (5 bases). CDR3 length: 13 residues. Per germline, CDR1 LNHDA and CDR2 SQIVND (reference sequence). Trimming pared 8 bases from V and 6 bases from J, leaving 11 bases between. CDR3 nucleotide sequence: TGTGCCAGTCGACGGGGGGTTAATTCACCCCTCCACTTT. It yields the protein CASRRGVNSPLHF.

The chain couples TRBV6-5 to TRBJ2-5; the D gene is possibly TRBD1 (5 bases). This CDR3 is 15 amino acids long. Germline loops: CDR1 MNHEY, CDR2 SVGAGI. V gave up 6 bases and J gave up 6 bases, with 20 bases separating them. The CDR3 is CASSPRTLQGKTQYF. The CDR3 DNA is TGTGCCAGCAGCCCCCGGACACTTCAAGGGAAGACCCAGTACTTC.

The chain carries TRBV4-3 and TRBJ1-4; 8 nucleotides agree with TRBD1. CDR1 and CDR2 (germline): LGHNA, YSLEER. The CDR3 runs to 15 residues. V shed 2 bases, J shed 5 bases, and the junction held 4 bases outside the gene matches. The CDR3 region has the DNA TGCGCCAGCAGCCAACAGACAGGGGCGAATGAAAAACTGTTTTTT. Protein sequence: CASSQQTGANEKLFF.

The CDR3 protein is CASILRGGGMTGELFF. For the CDR3, the DNA is TGTGCCAGTATCCTGAGAGGAGGGGGAATGACCGGGGAGCTGTTTTTT. The rearrangement uses TRBV19 and TRBJ2-2; D is possibly TRBD1 or TRBD2 (6 bases each). V shed 7 bases and J shed 5 bases, with 20 bases lying between them. Germline V CDR1 and CDR2: LNHDA, SQIVND (reference sequence). The CDR3 contains 16 residues.

V is TRBV6-6 and J is TRBJ2-7; D possibly corresponds to TRBD2 (6 bases). From germline, CDR1 is MNHNY and CDR2 SVGAGI (reference sequence). V was clipped by 2 bases and J by 1 base, with 9 bases between them. The CDR3 length is 14 residues. The CDR3 bases are TGTGCCAGCAGTTACACGGGACTGTCCTACGAGCAGTACGTC. Its protein is CASSYTGLSYEQYV.

The chain carries TRBV6-5 and TRBJ2-5; 7 bases fit TRBD1. The CDR3 runs 14 residues. The ends lost 6 bases at V and 6 bases at J; junction bases unmatched: 10. Germline V gene lookup returns CDR1 MNHEY and CDR2 SVGAGI. The CDR3 DNA follows: TGTGCCAGCAGCTCTAGTAGGACAGGCAAGACCCAGTACTTC. It yields the protein CASSSSRTGKTQYF.

The chain couples TRBV29-1 to TRBJ1-5; D remains ambiguous. The V gene lost 5 bases and the J gene lost 6 bases, with 11 bases spanning the gap. This CDR3 comprises 12 residues. Germline-derived CDR1 and CDR2 are SQVTM and ANQGSEA. CDR3 in DNA: TGCAGCGTTAGCGTTGGAGGTCAGCCCCAGCATTTT. Amino acids: CSVSVGGQPQHF.

The rearrangement uses TRBV29-1 and TRBJ2-3, with 8 positions matching TRBD2. Germline CDR1 reads SQVTM; CDR2 reads ANQGSEA. V lost 5 bases to trimming and J lost 2 bases; unmatched junction nucleotides: 9. The CDR3 spans 15 residues. The CDR3 protein is CSVRRGGRTTDTQYF. The CDR3 bases are TGCAGCGTTAGACGGGGGGGTAGAACCACAGATACGCAGTATTTT.

The chain combines TRBV7-9 with TRBJ2-1; TRBD2 aligns across 7 bases. With V trimmed by 1 base and J by 8 bases, 8 bases remained unmatched. Germline CDR1 SEHNR, CDR2 FQNEAQ (reference sequence). This CDR3 contains 15 residues. CDR3 in amino acids: CASSLDGGLRDEQFF. CDR3 sequence (DNA): TGTGCCAGCAGCTTAGACGGGGGGTTAAGGGATGAGCAGTTCTTC.

The rearrangement joins TRBV18 to TRBJ2-1; TRBD2 matches 9 bases. The CDR3 spans 15 residues. Germline CDR1 KGHSH, CDR2 LQKENI. The V segment lost 3 bases and the J segment 4 bases; nucleotides outside the gene matches: 4. The CDR3 region is CASSPLAGLYNEQFF. The CDR3 DNA reads as TGTGCCAGCTCACCGCTAGCGGGACTATACAATGAGCAGTTCTTC. The variable domain in full, completed from reference TRBV18 and TRBJ2-1, reads NAGVMQNPRHLVRRRGQEARLRCSPMKGHSHVYWYRQLPEEGLKFMVYLQKENIIDESGMPKERFSAEFPKEGPSILRIQQVVRGDSAAYFCASSPLAGLYNEQFFGPGTRLTVL.

The chain recombines TRBV7-2 with TRBJ1-6; D gene ambiguous. CDR1 is SGHTA, CDR2 FQGNSA, per germline. V was clipped by 5 bases and J by 14 bases, with 13 bases between them. The CDR3 runs to 12 residues. The CDR3 loop reads CASSLDPAALHF. The CDR3 DNA reads as TGTGCCAGCAGCCTCGACCCAGCGGCCCTCCACTTT.

The rearrangement joins TRBV6-1 to TRBJ1-1, with 7 bases matching TRBD1. In germline, CDR1 is MNHNS, CDR2 SASEGT. After removal of 4 bases from V and 4 bases from J, the junction contained 3 bases not matched to a gene. The CDR3 is made up of 13 amino acids. CDR3 residues: CASSAEGATEAFF. The DNA of the CDR3 is TGTGCCAGCAGTGCTGAGGGGGCCACTGAAGCTTTCTTT.

The rearrangement uses TRBV4-3 and TRBJ1-6; TRBD1 matches at 9 bases. Trimming cost V 0 bases and J 6 bases; bases outside gene matches: 6. Per germline, CDR1 LGHNA and CDR2 YSLEER. This CDR3 comprises 17 residues. This chain's CDR3 is CASSQDLPGQGNSPLHF. CDR3 DNA sequence: TGCGCCAGCAGCCAAGATTTACCGGGACAGGGTAATTCACCCCTCCACTTT.

The J gene is TRBJ2-1, the V gene TRBV4-3; 7 bases agree with TRBD1. The junction had 6 bases not matched to a gene; V was cut back by 2 bases and J by 2 bases. CDR1 LGHNA and CDR2 YSLEER come from the germline V gene. The CDR3 contains 16 residues. DNA of the CDR3: TGCGCCAGCAGCCAACGACAGGGATCTACCTACAATGAGCAGTTCTTC. This encodes CASSQRQGSTYNEQFF.

The CDR3 nucleotides read TGTGCCAGCAGCGTGCGTAGGGGAACTGGGGGCTACACCTTC. This gives the protein CASSVRRGTGGYTF. The V and J genes are TRBV11-3 and TRBJ1-2; possible D gene TRBD1, 5 bases. Germline V gives CDR1 SGHNT, CDR2 YENEEA. The ends were cut back, 5 bases at V and 8 bases at J, with 18 bases in the middle. The CDR3 runs to 14 residues.

This rearrangement joins TRBV27 to TRBJ1-6; D remains ambiguous. Germline V gene data show CDR1 as MNHEY and CDR2 as SMNVEV (reference sequence). There are 12 residues in the CDR3. The V end lost 5 bases, the J end lost 5 bases, and 4 bases lay between the germline ends. The CDR3 loop reads CASSVNNSPLHF. The DNA for the CDR3 is TGTGCCAGCAGTGTTAATAATTCACCCCTCCACTTT.

This chain links TRBV6-5 with TRBJ1-5; D not resolved. The CDR3 is 15 residues long. Germline V gene data show CDR1 as MNHEY and CDR2 as SVGAGI. The V end was cut by 5 bases, the J end by 5 bases, with 16 bases between. The CDR3 nucleotides read TGTGCCAGCAGTGGAGGAGGGTTTAGGGATCAGCCCCAGCATTTT. Residues: CASSGGGFRDQPQHF.

The V gene is TRBV7-2, the J gene TRBJ1-2, with TRBD1 identical over 7 bases. The CDR3 totals 15 residues. Germline trimming cut 4 bases from V and 3 bases from J; bases unmatched to any gene: 8. Germline V gene sequence: CDR1 SGHTA, CDR2 FQGNSA. CDR3 nucleotide sequence: TGTGCCAGCAGCTCGGGACAGTCCACGTACTATGGCTACACCTTC. It yields the protein CASSSGQSTYYGYTF.

CDR3 DNA sequence: TGTGCCAGCACAACGGGTGGGACAGACAATGAGCAGTTCTTC. Its protein is CASTTGGTDNEQFF. V gene TRBV6-6 combines with J gene TRBJ2-1, with TRBD1 identical over 7 bases. The CDR3 consists of 14 residues. The V segment lost 7 bases and the J segment 5 bases; nucleotides outside the gene matches: 8. From germline, CDR1 is MNHNY and CDR2 SVGAGI (reference sequence).

This chain links TRBV6-5 with TRBJ2-7; 7 positions match TRBD1. CDR1 is MNHEY and CDR2 is SVGAGI in the germline V gene. The V and J ends lost 2 bases and 6 bases, in that order; junction bases with no gene match: 7. CDR3 length: 14 residues. Here the CDR3 DNA reads TGTGCCAGCAGTTACACGACAGGGAAAGGCGAGCAGTACTTC. Amino acid sequence: CASSYTTGKGEQYF.

The V gene is TRBV9, the J gene TRBJ2-3; 13 bases align to TRBD2. The V gene end was trimmed by 2 bases and the J gene end by 7 bases; junction bases not matched to a gene: 7. The CDR3 is made up of 16 amino acids. Germline V lookup: CDR1 SGDLS, CDR2 YYNGEE. In DNA form, the CDR3 reads TGTGCCAGCAGCGTGTCCGGGACTAGCGGGGTTTATACGCAGTATTTT. As protein: CASSVSGTSGVYTQYF.

Turning to this clone: A read error is possible here, since a much larger clone lies one base away. V usage is TRBV11-3 and J usage is TRBJ2-5; 10 bases fit TRBD2. Germline assignment: CDR1 SGHNT and CDR2 YENEEA. Unmatched junction bases numbered 2, after V lost 5 bases and J lost 5 bases. The CDR3 is 13 amino acids. This CDR3 reads CASSISGGETQYF. DNA for the CDR3: TGTGCCAGCAGCATTAGCGGGGGGGAGACCCAGTACTTC.

The chain couples TRBV5-6 to TRBJ1-6, with D hard to call. Germline V gene data show CDR1 as SGHDT and CDR2 as YYEEEE. The V end was cut by 0 bases, the J end by 4 bases, with 5 bases between. The CDR3 sequence is 14 residues long. For the CDR3, the DNA is TGTGCCAGCAGCTTGGTCAGTTATAATTCACCCCTCCACTTT. This codes for CASSLVSYNSPLHF.

This clone was counted many times. V and J are TRBV7-9 and TRBJ2-7; D possibly corresponds to TRBD2 (6 bases). V lost 8 bases, J lost 3 bases, and 14 bases lay in between. The germline V gene has CDR1 SEHNR and CDR2 FQNEAQ (reference sequence). This CDR3 has 13 residues. For the CDR3, the DNA is TGTGCCAGCTGGGGGGACCCGGGCTACGAGCAGTACGTC. Translation gives CASWGDPGYEQYV.

This chain joins TRBV11-3 and TRBJ2-2, with 14 bases that match TRBD2. CDR1 and CDR2 from the germline V gene are SGHNT and YENEEA. This CDR3 comprises 16 residues. The J segment lost 5 bases and the V segment lost 1 base, leaving 0 bases of the junction unmatched. This CDR3 reads CASSLGLAGGTGELFF. The CDR3 DNA reads as TGTGCCAGCAGCTTAGGACTAGCGGGAGGGACCGGGGAGCTGTTTTTT.